This T cell receptor (beta chain) came from a study of response to subunit inactivated influenza vaccine. The table lists this clonotype with a few counts. Its target is not known. Germline assignment: CDR1 GTSNPN and CDR2 SVGIG (reference sequence). This CDR3 comprises 12 residues. V dropped 4 bases and J dropped 4 bases, with 10 bases sitting between them. Via MiXCR, TCRdb re-called the RT-PCR reads, giving one row per CDR3 protein. The sample holds approximately 680,000 distinct CDR3 sequences; 15% to 19% are singletons and the top ten take around a tenth. General study findings and limits: Authors suggested seasonal influenza vaccinations each recruit few new T cells.

The chain carries TRBV30 and TRBJ1-2; D is unclear. The clonotype was recovered from a man aged 50 to 59 who received an inactivated influenza vaccine. The sequencing here drew on PBMCs from blood, taken 11 to 12 days after vaccination. The CDR3 is CAWTEPGYGYTF. In DNA form, the CDR3 reads TGTGCCTGGACGGAACCGGGCTATGGCTACACCTTC.